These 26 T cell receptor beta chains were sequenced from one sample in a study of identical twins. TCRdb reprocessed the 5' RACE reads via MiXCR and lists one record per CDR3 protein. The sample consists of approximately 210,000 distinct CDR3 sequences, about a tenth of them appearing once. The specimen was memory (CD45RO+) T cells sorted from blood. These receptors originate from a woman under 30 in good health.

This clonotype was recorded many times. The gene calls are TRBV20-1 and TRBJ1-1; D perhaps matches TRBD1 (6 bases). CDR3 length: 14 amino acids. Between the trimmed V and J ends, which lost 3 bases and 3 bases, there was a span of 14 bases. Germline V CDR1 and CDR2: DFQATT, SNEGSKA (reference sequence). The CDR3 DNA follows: TGCAGTGCTAGCTCCTTAGGGGGGCACACTGAAGCTTTCTTT. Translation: CSASSLGGHTEAFF.

Here the CDR3 DNA reads TGTGCCAGCAGTTACTCCCCTGTCACTGAAGCTTTCTTT. This translates into CASSYSPVTEAFF. This chain joins TRBV6-2 or TRBV6-3 and TRBJ1-1; unclear D gene. The V end was cut by 0 bases, the J end by 4 bases, with 6 bases between. The germline gives CDR1 MNHEY, CDR2 SVGEGT. This CDR3 has 13 amino acids.

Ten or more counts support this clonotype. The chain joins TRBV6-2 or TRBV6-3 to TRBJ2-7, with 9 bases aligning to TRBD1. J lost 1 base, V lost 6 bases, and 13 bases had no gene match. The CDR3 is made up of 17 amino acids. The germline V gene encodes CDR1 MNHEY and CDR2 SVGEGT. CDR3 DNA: TGTGCCAGCAGAACCGGGACAGGGTATTTGAGTTCCTACGAGCAGTACTTC. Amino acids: CASRTGTGYLSSYEQYF.

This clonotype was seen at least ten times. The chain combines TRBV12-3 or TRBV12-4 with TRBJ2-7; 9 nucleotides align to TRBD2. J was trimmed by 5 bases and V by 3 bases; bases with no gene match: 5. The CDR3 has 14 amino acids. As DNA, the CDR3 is TGTGCCAGCAGTTTCCCTAGCGGGAAAAACGAGCAGTACTTC. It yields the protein CASSFPSGKNEQYF.

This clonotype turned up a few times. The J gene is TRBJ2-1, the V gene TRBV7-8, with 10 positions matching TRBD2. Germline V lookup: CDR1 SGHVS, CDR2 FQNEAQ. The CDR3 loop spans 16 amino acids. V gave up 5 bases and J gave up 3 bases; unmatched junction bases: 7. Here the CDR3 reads CASSQRGGVSYNEQFF. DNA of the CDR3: TGTGCCAGCAGCCAGCGGGGGGGGGTGAGCTACAATGAGCAGTTCTTC.

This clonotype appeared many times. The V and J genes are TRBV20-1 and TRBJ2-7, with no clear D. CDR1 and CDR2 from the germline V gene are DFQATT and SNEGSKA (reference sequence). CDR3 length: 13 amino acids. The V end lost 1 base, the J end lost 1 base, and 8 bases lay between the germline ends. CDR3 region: CSARVGSSYEQYF. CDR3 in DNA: TGCAGTGCTAGAGTTGGCAGTTCCTACGAGCAGTACTTC.

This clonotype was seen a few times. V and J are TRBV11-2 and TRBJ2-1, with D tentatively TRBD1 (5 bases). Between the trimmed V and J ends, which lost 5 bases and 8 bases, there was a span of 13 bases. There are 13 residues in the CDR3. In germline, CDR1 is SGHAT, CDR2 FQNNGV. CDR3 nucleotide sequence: TGTGCCAGCAGCCTCCGCGGCAGGGATGAGCAGTTCTTC. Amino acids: CASSLRGRDEQFF.

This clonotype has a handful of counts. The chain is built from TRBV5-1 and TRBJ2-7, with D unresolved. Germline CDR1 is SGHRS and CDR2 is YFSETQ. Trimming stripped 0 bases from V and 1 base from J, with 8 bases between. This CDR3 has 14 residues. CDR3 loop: CASSLAVLSYEQYF. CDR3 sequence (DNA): TGCGCCAGCAGCTTGGCCGTTTTATCCTACGAGCAGTACTTC. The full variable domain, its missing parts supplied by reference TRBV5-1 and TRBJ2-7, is KAGVTQTPRYLIKTRGQQVTLSCSPISGHRSVSWYQQTPGQGLQFLFEYFSETQRNKGNFPGRFSGRQFSNSRSEMNVSTLELGDSALYLCASSLAVLSYEQYFGPGTRLTVT.

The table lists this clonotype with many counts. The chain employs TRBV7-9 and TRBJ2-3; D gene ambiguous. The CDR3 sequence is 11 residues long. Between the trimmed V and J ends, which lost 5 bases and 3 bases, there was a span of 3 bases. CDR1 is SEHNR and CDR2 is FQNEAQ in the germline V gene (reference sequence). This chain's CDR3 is CASSDTDTQYF. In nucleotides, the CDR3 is TGTGCCAGCAGCGATACAGATACGCAGTATTTT.

The CDR3 is CASSLHRVAGELFF. The CDR3 nucleotides are TGTGCCAGCTCACTTCACAGGGTCGCCGGGGAGCTGTTTTTT. The chain has TRBV18 and TRBJ2-2; a weak D match, TRBD1 (6 bases). The CDR3 sequence is 14 residues long. V was shortened by 4 bases and J by 6 bases, with 12 bases between the two germline ends. Germline CDR1 is KGHSH and CDR2 is LQKENI.

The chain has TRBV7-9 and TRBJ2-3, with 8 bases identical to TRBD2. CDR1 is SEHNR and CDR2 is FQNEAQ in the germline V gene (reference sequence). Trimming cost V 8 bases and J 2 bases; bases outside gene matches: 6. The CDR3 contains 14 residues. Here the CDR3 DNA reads TGTGCCAGCGGGAGCGGGGGCCTCACAGATACGCAGTATTTT. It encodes CASGSGGLTDTQYF.

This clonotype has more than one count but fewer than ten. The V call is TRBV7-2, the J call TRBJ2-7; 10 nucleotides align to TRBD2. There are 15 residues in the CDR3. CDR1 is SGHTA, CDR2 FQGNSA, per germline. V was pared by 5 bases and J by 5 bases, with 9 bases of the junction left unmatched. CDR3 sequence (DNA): TGTGCCAGCAGCCGAACTAGCGGGATGTTAAACGAGCAGTACTTC. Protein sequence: CASSRTSGMLNEQYF.

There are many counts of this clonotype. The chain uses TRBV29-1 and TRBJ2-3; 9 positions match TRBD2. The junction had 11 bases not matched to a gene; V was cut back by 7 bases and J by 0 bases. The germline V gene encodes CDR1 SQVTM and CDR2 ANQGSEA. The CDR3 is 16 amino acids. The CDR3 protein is CSGGGLLAGSTDTQYF. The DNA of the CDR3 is TGCAGCGGCGGAGGCCTTCTAGCGGGGAGCACAGATACGCAGTATTTT.

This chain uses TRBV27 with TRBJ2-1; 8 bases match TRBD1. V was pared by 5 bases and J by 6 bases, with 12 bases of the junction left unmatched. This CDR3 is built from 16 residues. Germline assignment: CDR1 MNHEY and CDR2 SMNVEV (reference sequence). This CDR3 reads CASSHPRTGLGNEQFF. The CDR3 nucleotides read TGTGCCAGCAGTCACCCCCGGACAGGGTTGGGCAATGAGCAGTTCTTC.

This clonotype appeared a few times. CDR3 DNA sequence: TGTGCCAGCTCACCTGTGGGACCCCGAGGGAACACTGAAGCTTTCTTT. Translated, it gives CASSPVGPRGNTEAFF. The V and J genes are TRBV18 and TRBJ1-1; D is possibly TRBD1 (5 bases). The V end was cut by 3 bases, the J end by 1 base, with 15 bases between. CDR1 is KGHSH, CDR2 LQKENI, per germline. CDR3 length: 16 amino acids.

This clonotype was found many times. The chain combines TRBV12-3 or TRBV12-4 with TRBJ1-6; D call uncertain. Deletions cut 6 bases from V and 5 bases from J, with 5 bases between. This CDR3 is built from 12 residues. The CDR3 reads CASRRDNSPLHF. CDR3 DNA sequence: TGTGCCAGCAGAAGAGATAATTCACCCCTCCACTTT.

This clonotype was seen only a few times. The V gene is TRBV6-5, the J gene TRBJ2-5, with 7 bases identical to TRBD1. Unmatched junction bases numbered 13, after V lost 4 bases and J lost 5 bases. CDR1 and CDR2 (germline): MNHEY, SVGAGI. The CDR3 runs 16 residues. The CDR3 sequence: CASSSRQGVGEETQYF. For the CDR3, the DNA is TGTGCCAGCAGTTCCCGACAGGGAGTGGGGGAGGAGACCCAGTACTTC.

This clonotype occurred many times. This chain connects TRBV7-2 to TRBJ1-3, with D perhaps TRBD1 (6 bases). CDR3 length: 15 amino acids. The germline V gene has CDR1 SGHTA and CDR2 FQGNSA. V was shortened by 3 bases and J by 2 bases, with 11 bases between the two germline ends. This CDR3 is CASSFTPGAGNTIYF. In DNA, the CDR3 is TGTGCCAGCAGCTTTACACCAGGGGCTGGAAACACCATATATTTT.

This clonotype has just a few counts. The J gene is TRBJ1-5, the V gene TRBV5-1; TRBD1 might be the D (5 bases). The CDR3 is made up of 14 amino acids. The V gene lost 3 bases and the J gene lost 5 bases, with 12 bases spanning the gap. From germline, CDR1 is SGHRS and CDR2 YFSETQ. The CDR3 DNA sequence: TGCGCCAGCAGCTCTGGGGGGAGAGATCAGCCCCAGCATTTT. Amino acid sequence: CASSSGGRDQPQHF.

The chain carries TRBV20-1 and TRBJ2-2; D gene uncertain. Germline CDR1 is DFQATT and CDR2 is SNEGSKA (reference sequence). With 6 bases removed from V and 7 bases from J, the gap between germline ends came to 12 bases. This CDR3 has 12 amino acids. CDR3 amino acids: CSASWEGGELFF. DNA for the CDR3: TGCAGTGCAAGCTGGGAAGGCGGGGAGCTGTTTTTT.

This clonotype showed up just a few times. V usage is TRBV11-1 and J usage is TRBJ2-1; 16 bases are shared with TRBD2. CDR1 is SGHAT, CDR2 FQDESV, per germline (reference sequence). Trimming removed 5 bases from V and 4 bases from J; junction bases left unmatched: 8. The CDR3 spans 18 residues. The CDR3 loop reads CASSPGTSGRALYNEQFF. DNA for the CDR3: TGTGCCAGCAGCCCGGGGACTAGCGGGAGGGCCTTATACAATGAGCAGTTCTTC.

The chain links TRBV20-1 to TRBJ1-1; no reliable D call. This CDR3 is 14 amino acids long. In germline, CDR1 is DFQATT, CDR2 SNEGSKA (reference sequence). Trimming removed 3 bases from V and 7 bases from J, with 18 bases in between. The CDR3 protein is CSASLPELTGEAFF. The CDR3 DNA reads TGCAGTGCTAGTCTCCCGGAGCTGACCGGTGAAGCTTTCTTT.

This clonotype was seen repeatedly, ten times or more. CDR3 sequence reads: CASTPNRDTAYEQYF. In DNA, the CDR3 is TGTGCCAGCACCCCCAACCGGGACACCGCCTACGAGCAGTACTTC. V and J are TRBV7-9 and TRBJ2-7, with D possibly being TRBD1 (6 bases). The CDR3 covers 15 residues. The germline gives CDR1 SEHNR, CDR2 FQNEAQ (reference sequence). V lost 7 bases, J lost 2 bases, and 18 bases lay in between.

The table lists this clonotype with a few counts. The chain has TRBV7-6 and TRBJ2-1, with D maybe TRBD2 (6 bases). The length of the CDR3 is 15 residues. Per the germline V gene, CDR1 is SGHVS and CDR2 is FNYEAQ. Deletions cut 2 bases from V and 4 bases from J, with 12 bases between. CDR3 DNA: TGTGCCAGCAGCTTATCGCGGGACCGTTACAATGAGCAGTTCTTC. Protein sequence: CASSLSRDRYNEQFF.

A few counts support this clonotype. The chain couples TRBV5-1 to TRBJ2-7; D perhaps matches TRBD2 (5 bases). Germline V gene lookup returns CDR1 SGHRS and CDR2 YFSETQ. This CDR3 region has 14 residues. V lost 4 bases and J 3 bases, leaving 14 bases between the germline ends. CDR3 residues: CASSREVAGYEQYF. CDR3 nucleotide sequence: TGCGCCAGCAGCCGTGAGGTCGCGGGCTACGAGCAGTACTTC. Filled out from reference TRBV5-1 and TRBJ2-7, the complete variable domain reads KAGVTQTPRYLIKTRGQQVTLSCSPISGHRSVSWYQQTPGQGLQFLFEYFSETQRNKGNFPGRFSGRQFSNSRSEMNVSTLELGDSALYLCASSREVAGYEQYFGPGTRLTVT.

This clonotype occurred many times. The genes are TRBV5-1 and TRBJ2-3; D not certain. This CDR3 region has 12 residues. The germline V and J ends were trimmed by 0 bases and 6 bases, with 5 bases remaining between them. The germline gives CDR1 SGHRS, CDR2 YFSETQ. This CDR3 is CASSLAHDTQYF. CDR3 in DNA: TGCGCCAGCAGCTTGGCCCACGATACGCAGTATTTT.